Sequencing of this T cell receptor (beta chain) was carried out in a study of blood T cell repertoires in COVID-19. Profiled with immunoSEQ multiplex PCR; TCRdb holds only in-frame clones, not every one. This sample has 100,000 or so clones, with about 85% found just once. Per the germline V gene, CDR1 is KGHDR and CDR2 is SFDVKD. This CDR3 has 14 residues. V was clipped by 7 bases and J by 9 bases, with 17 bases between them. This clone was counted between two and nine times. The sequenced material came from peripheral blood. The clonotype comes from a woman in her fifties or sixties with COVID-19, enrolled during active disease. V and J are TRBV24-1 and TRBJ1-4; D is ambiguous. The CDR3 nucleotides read TGTGCCACCAGATTGGATCAAAAGAGGAAAAAACTGTTTTTT. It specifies CATRLDQKRKKLFF.